This T cell receptor (beta chain) was found in a study of T-cell memory formation after mild COVID-19. On the study more broadly: Among the donors, TCR clusters were largely specific to each donor.

Study conclusions and caveats: Memory from before infection featured some responding clones, which suggests cross-reactive memory joined. CD4+ contracting clones were mainly CM and EM; CD8+ ones, EMRA.

MiXCR was run by TCRdb on the 5' RACE reads, yielding one entry per CDR3 protein. This sample has 150,000 or so distinct CDR3 sequences, with 13% to 15% found just once. The CDR3 length is 17 residues. CDR1 is KGHSH and CDR2 is LQKENI in the germline V gene. Trimming cost V 3 bases and J 1 base, with 17 bases left between them. Remarks on this clonotype: Its specificity is not known.

This chain uses TRBV18 with TRBJ2-3; TRBD2 is a possible D gene (6 bases). The TCR comes from an adult woman who had mild COVID-19 (a few samples of this study predate the infection). Cell type and time point are not known. Material: PBMCs or a T cell subset sorted from them (not recorded which). Written as DNA, the CDR3 is TGTGCCAGCTCACCTTACGGGGGTAGGGGTGGCACAGATACGCAGTATTTT. Residues: CASSPYGGRGGTDTQYF.